This note documents a single T cell receptor (beta chain) sequence. Libraries were prepared by immunoSEQ multiplex PCR; TCRdb keeps only in-frame clonotypes and omits some of them. The repertoire consists of a few hundred thousand clones, with about 90% occurring once and the leading ten covering roughly 1%. V lost 0 bases and J 6 bases, leaving 14 bases between the germline ends. There are 15 residues in the CDR3. The germline V gene encodes CDR1 WNHNN and CDR2 SYGVQD (reference sequence). The sample is drawn from a study of blood T cell repertoires in COVID-19. This chain connects TRBV10-1 to TRBJ1-1, with no clear D. The TCR originated in a woman aged 25 to 45 who had recovered from COVID-19. Sequencing was carried out using PBMCs or T cells enriched from blood (not recorded which). The CDR3 DNA reads TGCGCCAGCAGTGAGTCGACTCGTAGGTCCGCTGAAGCTTTCTTT. Protein sequence: CASSESTRRSAEAFF.